Below, 21 T cell receptor beta chains from the same sample are listed, as sequenced in a study of neoadjuvant anti-PD-1 for oral cavity cancer. The protocol was immunoSEQ multiplex PCR, while the TCRdb copy is restricted to in-frame clones and leaves out a portion. There are about 42,000 clones in the sample; 65% to 85% occur only once, and around 4.8% lies in the top ten. Specified time point: after neoadjuvant nivolumab, at surgical resection. The sample was PBMCs, taken after nivolumab (anti-PD-1) treatment. These TCRs come from a person aged 40 to 85 with oral cavity squamous cell carcinoma.

The V gene is TRBV6-1, the J gene TRBJ2-7; TRBD1 agrees at 10 bases. Germline CDR1 MNHNS, CDR2 SASEGT. V gave up 4 bases and J gave up 3 bases; unmatched junction bases: 3. This CDR3 is 14 amino acids long. CDR3 loop: CASSGTGGFYEQYF. DNA of the CDR3: TGTGCCAGCAGTGGGACAGGGGGTTTCTACGAGCAGTACTTC.

The rearrangement uses TRBV28 and TRBJ1-5, with no clear D. The CDR3 is 11 residues long. V gave up 8 bases and J gave up 11 bases, with 13 bases separating them. Germline assignment: CDR1 MDHEN and CDR2 SYDVKM. The CDR3: CASFSRSAQHF. The CDR3 DNA follows: TGTGCCAGCTTTTCTAGATCCGCCCAGCATTTT.

V is TRBV30 and J is TRBJ1-3; D call uncertain. Per germline, CDR1 GTSNPN and CDR2 SVGIG (reference sequence). The CDR3 consists of 16 residues. The ends were cut back, 8 bases at V and 0 bases at J, with 20 bases in the middle. This CDR3 reads CAVGDKGPSSGNTIYF. Here the CDR3 DNA reads TGTGCCGTAGGAGATAAGGGCCCTAGCTCTGGAAACACCATATATTTT.

This rearrangement joins TRBV5-6 to TRBJ2-2; tentatively, D is TRBD2 (5 bases). CDR1 is SGHDT and CDR2 is YYEEEE in the germline V gene. Trimming stripped 5 bases from V and 1 base from J, with 15 bases between. This CDR3 is built from 16 residues. In DNA, the CDR3 is TGTGCCAGCAGACAGCGGCCCCTCGAGAACACCGGGGAGCTGTTTTTT. Residues: CASRQRPLENTGELFF.

The chain uses TRBV9 and TRBJ1-4; D gene ambiguous. V dropped 3 bases and J dropped 3 bases, with 12 bases sitting between them. The CDR3 loop spans 15 amino acids. Germline V gives CDR1 SGDLS, CDR2 YYNGEE. CDR3 sequence (DNA): TGTGCCAGCAGCGCTTCAAGACGATCTAATGAAAAACTGTTTTTT. Translation: CASSASRRSNEKLFF.

The gene calls are TRBV6-1 and TRBJ2-7; D may be TRBD1 or TRBD2 (5 bases each). The V end lost 4 bases, the J end lost 3 bases, and 13 bases lay between the germline ends. This CDR3 contains 14 residues. Germline CDR1 reads MNHNS; CDR2 reads SASEGT. The CDR3 loop reads CASSVEVGDYEQYF. Written as DNA, the CDR3 is TGTGCCAGCAGTGTAGAAGTGGGGGACTACGAGCAGTACTTC.

The V and J genes are TRBV15 and TRBJ2-7; no definite D call. The CDR3 runs 15 residues. With 1 base removed from V and 6 bases from J, the gap between germline ends came to 16 bases. Germline CDR1 reads LNHNV; CDR2 reads YYDKDF (reference sequence). The CDR3 region has the DNA TGTGCCACCAGCAGAGGGGGTGATGTCCAGTCCGAGCAGTACTTC. Its translation is CATSRGGDVQSEQYF.

This clone was detected once. This sequence joins TRBV19 and TRBJ1-5; TRBD1 matches at 8 bases. Germline CDR1 and CDR2: LNHDA and SQIVND (reference sequence). This CDR3 is 15 amino acids long. The V segment lost 4 bases and the J segment 4 bases; nucleotides outside the gene matches: 6. CDR3 sequence (DNA): TGTGCCAGTAGTACCACCGGACAGGGTAATCAGCCCCAGCATTTT. Protein: CASSTTGQGNQPQHF.

The sample holds a few counts of this clone. J is TRBJ2-5 and V is TRBV7-9, with a weak D call TRBD2 (5 bases). Trimming pared 5 bases from V and 5 bases from J, leaving 9 bases between. This CDR3 spans 12 amino acids. Germline-derived CDR1 and CDR2 are SEHNR and FQNEAQ (reference sequence). The CDR3: CASSPRGETQYF. CDR3 nucleotides: TGTGCCAGCAGCCCCAGAGGGGAGACCCAGTACTTC.

V usage is TRBV15 and J usage is TRBJ1-2, with a tentative D call TRBD1 (5 bases). The germline CDR1 and CDR2 sequences are LNHNV and YYDKDF (reference sequence). Trimming left V 1 base short and J 4 bases short, with 10 bases between. CDR3 length: 14 residues. CDR3 sequence: CATSRAPGLYGYTF. The CDR3 bases are TGTGCCACCAGCAGAGCTCCGGGGCTCTATGGCTACACCTTC.

The V and J genes are TRBV9 and TRBJ2-6; unclear D gene. Trimming took off 7 bases at V and 5 bases at J, with 13 bases between the two ends. The CDR3 covers 14 residues. Germline V CDR1 and CDR2: SGDLS, YYNGEE. The CDR3 region is CASQLEYRANVLTF. In DNA, the CDR3 is TGTGCCAGCCAATTGGAGTACCGGGCCAACGTCCTGACTTTC.

The rearrangement joins TRBV5-1 to TRBJ2-2, with 10 bases that match TRBD1. Germline loops: CDR1 SGHRS, CDR2 YFSETQ. The CDR3 runs to 16 residues. Trimming cost V 4 bases and J 4 bases; bases outside gene matches: 7. The CDR3 DNA sequence: TGCGCCAGCAGCCCCCGGGACAGGGGCATCACCGGGGAGCTGTTTTTT. This translates into CASSPRDRGITGELFF.

Only one count was recorded for this clone. J is TRBJ1-1 and V is TRBV5-8; D might be TRBD1 (6 bases). This CDR3 comprises 15 residues. Germline CDR1 SGHTS, CDR2 YDEGEE. V was cut by 5 bases and J by 0 bases, with 14 bases left in between. The CDR3 DNA follows: TGTGCCAGCAGGCCGACAGGACAGATGAACACTGAAGCTTTCTTT. This encodes CASRPTGQMNTEAFF.

The chain employs TRBV27 and TRBJ2-3, with 8 bases lining up with TRBD2. The CDR3 runs to 13 residues. Germline V gene lookup returns CDR1 MNHEY and CDR2 SMNVEV (reference sequence). With 4 bases clipped from V and 7 bases from J, the junction kept 4 bases outside the gene matches. The CDR3 reads CASSSAGVYTQYF. DNA for the CDR3: TGTGCCAGCAGTTCAGCGGGAGTATATACGCAGTATTTT.

Sample share makes this clone medium-sized. This chain connects TRBV27 to TRBJ1-1; a weak D match, TRBD1 (6 bases). Germline CDR1 and CDR2: MNHEY and SMNVEV (reference sequence). The CDR3 covers 14 residues. V lost 7 bases to trimming and J lost 1 base, with 13 bases between them. DNA of the CDR3: TGTGCCAGCAAACCCCCAGGGGCGAACACTGAAGCTTTCTTT. Translated: CASKPPGANTEAFF.

The sample holds one count of this clone. The V and J genes are TRBV7-2 and TRBJ2-1; TRBD2 matches at 12 bases. J lost 10 bases, V lost 4 bases, and 8 bases had no gene match. The CDR3 is made up of 15 amino acids. The germline gives CDR1 SGHTA, CDR2 FQGNSA. The CDR3 bases are TGTGCCAGCAGCTACGGGGTAGGACTAGCGGGAGAGCAGTTCTTC. Protein product: CASSYGVGLAGEQFF. Full variable domain (missing parts from reference TRBV7-2 and TRBJ2-1): GAGVSQSPSNKVTEKGKDVELRCDPISGHTALYWYRQSLGQGLEFLIYFQGNSAPDKSGLPSDRFSAERTGGSVSTLTIQRTQQEDSAVYLCASSYGVGLAGEQFFGPGTRLTVL.

The chain is built from TRBV27 and TRBJ1-2; D might be TRBD1 (5 bases). Germline CDR1 reads MNHEY; CDR2 reads SMNVEV (reference sequence). This CDR3 is 13 amino acids long. Trimming removed 3 bases from V and 5 bases from J, with 10 bases in between. The CDR3 DNA sequence: TGTGCCAGCAGTTTCCGACAGACTTATGGCTACACCTTC. Encoded protein: CASSFRQTYGYTF.

In regard to this clone: The junction does not match germline at one end; this may be a read error. The chain uses TRBV29-1 and TRBJ2-1, with a tentative D call TRBD1 (5 bases). The CDR3 is 14 amino acids. Per the germline V gene, CDR1 is SQVTM and CDR2 is ANQGSEA. The CDR3 sequence: CSVEGARSYNEQFF. CDR3 bases: TGCAGCGTGGAAGGGGCTAGGTCCTACAATGAGCAGTTCTTC.

The rearrangement joins TRBV2 to TRBJ2-1; 11 nucleotides match TRBD2. The CDR3 has 18 amino acids. Germline loops: CDR1 SNHLY, CDR2 FYNNEI. V was clipped by 3 bases and J by 0 bases; unmatched bases: 7. This CDR3 is CASSDRTSGPSSYNEQFF. Written as DNA, the CDR3 is TGTGCCAGCAGTGATAGGACTAGCGGGCCTAGCTCCTACAATGAGCAGTTCTTC.

This rearrangement joins TRBV11-2 to TRBJ2-1; no clear D. Per the germline V gene, CDR1 is SGHAT and CDR2 is FQNNGV. The CDR3 runs to 14 residues. V lost 5 bases and J lost 4, with 12 bases in between. CDR3 in DNA: TGTGCCAGCAGCCCTGCCTCGGTGTACAATGAGCAGTTCTTC. Its translation is CASSPASVYNEQFF.

The V and J genes are TRBV27 and TRBJ2-3, with D maybe TRBD1 (6 bases). The CDR3 has 18 residues. Trimming took 0 bases from V and 2 from J, leaving 18 bases between them. The germline CDR1 and CDR2 sequences are MNHEY and SMNVEV (reference sequence). The CDR3 nucleotides read TGTGCCAGCAGTTTATCCCCATTCCCGGGACAACTCACAGATACGCAGTATTTT. This gives the protein CASSLSPFPGQLTDTQYF.